These 12 T cell receptor beta chains were sequenced from one sample in a study of cytomegalovirus exposure and HLA in healthy donors. PCR used 60 Vbeta primers and 13 Jbeta primers. Profiled with immunoSEQ multiplex PCR; TCRdb holds only in-frame clones, not every one. In the table there are 75,000 to 90,000 clones, roughly 85% of which are singletons. Sequences were obtained from PBMCs. The receptors originated from a man aged 35 to 55 in good health and CMV-seropositive.

CDR3 nucleotides: TGTGCCAGCAGCCCGGACAGTAGAGGGCCCCAGCATTTT. Encoded protein: CASSPDSRGPQHF. The chain joins TRBV7-9 to TRBJ1-5; D is perhaps TRBD1 (6 bases). Trimming pared 5 bases from V and 9 bases from J, leaving 14 bases between. This CDR3 has 13 residues. The germline CDR1 and CDR2 sequences are SEHNR and FQNEAQ (reference sequence).

V usage is TRBV30 and J usage is TRBJ2-1, with 13 positions matching TRBD2. After removal of 2 bases from V and 5 bases from J, the junction contained 3 bases not matched to a gene. The CDR3 runs 15 residues. The germline V gene has CDR1 GTSNPN and CDR2 SVGIG (reference sequence). The CDR3 DNA is TGTGCCTGGAGTCCGGGGACTAGCGGGAACAATGAGCAGTTCTTC. It is translated as CAWSPGTSGNNEQFF.

This clone was recorded once. The CDR3 here is CASGLSGYAYEQYF. The CDR3 DNA reads TGTGCTAGTGGTTTATCCGGGTACGCCTACGAGCAGTACTTC. The chain employs TRBV12-5 and TRBJ2-7; D gene unclear. Germline V CDR1 and CDR2: LGHNT, FRNRAP. This CDR3 is built from 14 residues. The ends were cut back, 3 bases at V and 2 bases at J, with 11 bases in the middle.

This clone was seen a few times. This rearrangement joins TRBV6-5 to TRBJ2-7, with 9 bases that match TRBD2. The V gene's germline CDR1 is MNHEY and CDR2 SVGAGI. The CDR3 covers 15 residues. With V trimmed by 0 bases and J by 6 bases, 6 bases remained unmatched. CDR3 protein: CASSYSRGGLGEQYF. CDR3 sequence (DNA): TGTGCCAGCAGTTACTCGCGGGGGGGCCTGGGCGAGCAGTACTTC.

V and J are TRBV5-1 and TRBJ2-3; D not certain. CDR1 and CDR2 (germline): SGHRS, YFSETQ. The CDR3 has 15 amino acids. The ends were cut back, 0 bases at V and 2 bases at J, with 10 bases in the middle. Here the CDR3 reads CASSLDSYYTDTQYF. In nucleotides, the CDR3 is TGCGCCAGCAGCTTGGATTCCTACTACACAGATACGCAGTATTTT. Complete variable domain (other parts from reference TRBV5-1 and TRBJ2-3): KAGVTQTPRYLIKTRGQQVTLSCSPISGHRSVSWYQQTPGQGLQFLFEYFSETQRNKGNFPGRFSGRQFSNSRSEMNVSTLELGDSALYLCASSLDSYYTDTQYFGPGTRLTVL.

Remarks on this clone: At one boundary the junction diverges from the germline segment, which might be a read error. The chain couples TRBV4-2 to TRBJ1-2; TRBD1 aligns across 9 bases. CDR1 LGHNA and CDR2 YNFKEQ come from the germline V gene. This CDR3 comprises 17 residues. DNA of the CDR3: TGTGCCAGCAGCCAAACTGCCCCGGGACAGGGTTTGTATGGCTACCCCTTC. It specifies CASSQTAPGQGLYGYPF.

This clone has just one count. The chain is built from TRBV6-1 and TRBJ1-5; D is undetermined. With 10 bases removed from V and 7 bases from J, the gap between germline ends came to 17 bases. The CDR3 sequence is 13 residues long. CDR1 is MNHNS, CDR2 SASEGT, per germline. The CDR3 here is CATRILSTQPQHF. CDR3 sequence (DNA): TGTGCCACCCGAATCCTATCTACCCAGCCCCAGCATTTT.

This chain links TRBV14 with TRBJ2-3; 12 bases are shared with TRBD2. This CDR3 has 16 residues. The germline V gene has CDR1 SGHDN and CDR2 FVKESK. The trim removed 1 base at V and 3 bases at J, leaving 2 bases unmatched. The CDR3 DNA reads as TGTGCCAGCAGCCAAGCCGGACTAGCGGGGACAGATACGCAGTATTTT. Translated: CASSQAGLAGTDTQYF.

This chain connects TRBV21-1 to TRBJ2-1; TRBD2, the table's D call, lacks a check against the DNA. TRBV21-1 is labeled a pseudogene. The CDR3 length is 16 residues. The CDR3 loop reads CASILSGAFLGGEQFF. CDR3 DNA: TGTGCCAGCATCCTATCAGGGGCCTTCTTGGGGGGGGAGCAGTTCTTC.

This chain links TRBV6-1 with TRBJ2-1; TRBD2 matches at 7 bases. The V gene's germline CDR1 is MNHNS and CDR2 SASEGT. The junction had 18 bases not matched to a gene; V was cut back by 6 bases and J by 16 bases. The length of the CDR3 is 14 residues. CDR3 bases: TGTGCCAGCAGGGCCCTCGGGAGGACGGGTAGTAGTTTCTTC. Amino acids: CASRALGRTGSSFF.

The chain uses TRBV7-2 and TRBJ1-1; D call uncertain. In germline, CDR1 is SGHTA, CDR2 FQGNSA. V lost 3 bases, J lost 0 bases, and 8 bases lay in between. This CDR3 region has 14 residues. The CDR3 reads CASSLNGLNTEAFF. The CDR3, as DNA: TGTGCCAGCAGCTTGAACGGGTTGAACACTGAAGCTTTCTTT.

This chain connects TRBV2 to TRBJ1-6; D is ambiguous. V dropped 6 bases and J dropped 8 bases, with 14 bases sitting between them. Germline V CDR1 and CDR2: SNHLY, FYNNEI. The CDR3 extends over 14 amino acids. The CDR3 DNA reads TGTGCCAGCAGATTAGTTAACGGGGATTCACCCCTCCACTTT. This encodes CASRLVNGDSPLHF. Supplemented by reference TRBV2 and TRBJ1-6, the full variable domain reads EPEVTQTPSHQVTQMGQEVILRCVPISNHLYFYWYRQILGQKVEFLVSFYNNEISEKSEIFDDQFSVERPDGSNFTLKIRSTKLEDSAMYFCASRLVNGDSPLHFGNGTRLTVT.